The clone carrying this T cell receptor beta chain was counted between two and nine times. Its antigen remains unknown. The entry originates in a study of identical twins. After template switching added a universal primer site, the resulting cDNA carried unique molecular identifiers. TCRdb re-called the 5' RACE reads through MiXCR, storing one row per CDR3 protein. The data show approximately 210,000 distinct CDR3 sequences, over 5.5% seen once. Trimming stripped 2 bases from V and 13 bases from J, with 15 bases between. Germline CDR1 reads GTSNPN; CDR2 reads SVGIG (reference sequence). The CDR3 runs to 12 residues. Findings and caveats of the study: Beta out-of-frame sequences showed weaker excess twin sharing.

The sample was also reused in another study, on T cells expressing NK-cell markers.

What was sequenced was CD8+ T cells sorted from blood. This TCR derives from a woman between 18 and 30 years old in good health. The chain joins TRBV30 to TRBJ2-1, with D perhaps TRBD1 (5 bases). The CDR3 loop is CAWSTQGLAQFF. The CDR3 DNA sequence: TGTGCCTGGAGTACTCAGGGCCTGGCTCAGTTCTTC.